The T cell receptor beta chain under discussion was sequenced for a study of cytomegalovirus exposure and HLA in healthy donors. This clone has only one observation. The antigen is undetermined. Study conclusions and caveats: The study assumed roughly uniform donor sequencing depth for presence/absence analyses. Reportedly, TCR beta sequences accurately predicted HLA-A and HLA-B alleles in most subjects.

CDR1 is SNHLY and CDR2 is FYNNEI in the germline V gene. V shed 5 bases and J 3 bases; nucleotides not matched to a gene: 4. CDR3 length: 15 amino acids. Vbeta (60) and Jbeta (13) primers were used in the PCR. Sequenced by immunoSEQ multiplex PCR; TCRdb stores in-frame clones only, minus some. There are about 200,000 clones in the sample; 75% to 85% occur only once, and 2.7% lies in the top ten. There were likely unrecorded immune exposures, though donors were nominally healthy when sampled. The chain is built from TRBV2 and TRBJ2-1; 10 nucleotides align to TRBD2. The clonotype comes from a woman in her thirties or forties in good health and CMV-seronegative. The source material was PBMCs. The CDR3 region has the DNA TGTGCCAGCAGTCTAGCGGGAGAGGTCTACAATGAGCAGTTCTTC. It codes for CASSLAGEVYNEQFF.